The clone carrying this TCR beta chain has at least ten counts. The antigen remains undetermined. Here immunoSEQ multiplex PCR was the method, and the copy in TCRdb shows in-frame clones only, minus some. Sampling found over 30,000 clones, none seen once. The V and J ends lost 3 bases and 1 base respectively, with 8 bases between them. The CDR3 has 14 residues. Germline V gene lookup returns CDR1 SGDLS and CDR2 YYNGEE. This sample was included in a study of T cells after posttransplantation cyclophosphamide. General study results and limits: Blood and skin or GI T cell repertoires showed limited TRB overlap. After PTCy, TRB diversity resembled that of CNI/methotrexate controls.

The receptor was isolated from a girl aged 10-17 years in good health, CMV-negative, and a related stem cell transplant donor. The chain couples TRBV9 to TRBJ1-3, with D perhaps TRBD1 (6 bases). Sequences were obtained from PBMCs. DNA of the CDR3: TGTGCCAGCAGCGGGGGGACATCTGGAAACACCATATATTTT. It specifies CASSGGTSGNTIYF.